Below, one T cell receptor beta chain is given with its context. The CDR3 runs 14 residues. V was cut by 4 bases and J by 7 bases, with 15 bases left in between. The germline V gene encodes CDR1 SGHRS and CDR2 YFSETQ. Source study methods: Researchers report that nucleated cell counts were estimated from reference gene primer amplification. Profiling relied on immunoSEQ multiplex PCR, and the TCRdb table lists in-frame clones only, not all of them. V and J calls and clone size follow that table, whereas D and trimming were derived from the DNA. The repertoire consists of fewer than 130,000 clones, with 70% to 90% occurring once and the leading ten covering 4.5% to 5%. The data are from a study of blood T cell repertoires in COVID-19. Study summary: COVID-19 samples from acute and convalescent phases originated in the United States, Italy and Spain. T cells, B-cell-depleted T cells, or PBMCs supplied cDNA or gDNA.

The clonotype was recovered from a human donor in a cohort sampled during active COVID-19. Sequencing input: peripheral blood. The gene calls are TRBV5-1 and TRBJ2-4; weak D call: TRBD1 (7 bases). The CDR3 here is CASSTGQEGNIQYF. CDR3 nucleotide sequence: TGCGCCAGCAGCACAGGACAGGAGGGGAACATTCAGTACTTC.